Below are 18 T cell receptor beta chains sequenced from a single sample in a study of blood T cell repertoires in COVID-19. TCRdb's copy holds only in-frame clones and misses some; the assay was immunoSEQ multiplex PCR. The sample contains about 20,000 clones, around 88% of which appear only once. Sequenced material: PBMCs or T cells enriched from blood (not recorded which). The receptor set was obtained from a woman aged 25 to 39 who had recovered from COVID-19.

This rearrangement joins TRBV7-2 to TRBJ2-1, with 9 bases aligning to TRBD1. Germline CDR1 reads SGHTA; CDR2 reads FQGNSA. CDR3 length: 15 residues. V lost 5 bases to trimming and J lost 6 bases; unmatched junction nucleotides: 8. CDR3 amino acids: CASSTGQGQGNEQFF. The CDR3 bases are TGTGCCAGCAGCACCGGACAGGGGCAGGGCAATGAGCAGTTCTTC.

The genes are TRBV20-1 and TRBJ1-2; D is possibly TRBD1 (5 bases). The germline V and J ends were trimmed by 7 bases and 8 bases, with 14 bases remaining between them. The CDR3 loop spans 11 amino acids. Germline CDR1 DFQATT, CDR2 SNEGSKA (reference sequence). CDR3 DNA sequence: TGCAGTGTTCCTGACGGGGGAGGCTACACCTTC. The encoded protein is CSVPDGGGYTF.

The V call is TRBV10-3, the J call TRBJ1-5, with D perhaps matching TRBD1 (6 bases). Trimming took 3 bases from V and 4 from J, leaving 13 bases between them. Per germline, CDR1 ENHRY and CDR2 SYGVKD. The CDR3 is made up of 15 amino acids. The CDR3 nucleotides read TGTGCCATCAGTGAAAGAAAGGGACAAAATCAGCCCCAGCATTTT. Protein: CAISERKGQNQPQHF.

The J gene is TRBJ2-5, the V gene TRBV24-1; 10 nucleotides align to TRBD1. The V and J ends lost 6 bases and 0 bases, in that order; junction bases with no gene match: 9. CDR1 KGHDR and CDR2 SFDVKD come from the germline V gene. CDR3 length equals 17 residues. DNA for the CDR3: TGTGCCACCAGTACTGCGGGACAGGGGCAGTACCAAGAGACCCAGTACTTC. This sequence encodes CATSTAGQGQYQETQYF.

The V gene is TRBV7-9, the J gene TRBJ2-5, with 12 bases that match TRBD2. The CDR3 loop spans 12 amino acids. J gave up 9 bases and V 11 bases, and 7 bases lay outside the gene matches. Per the germline V gene, CDR1 is SEHNR and CDR2 is FQNEAQ (reference sequence). The DNA of the CDR3 is TGTGCCGGAGAGACTAGCGGGGGTTCCCAGTACTTC. It codes for CAGETSGGSQYF.

The chain recombines TRBV7-9 with TRBJ1-1; D unclear. From germline, CDR1 is SEHNR and CDR2 FQNEAQ (reference sequence). V was trimmed by 2 bases and J by 4 bases, leaving 5 bases between them. The CDR3 is made up of 12 amino acids. The CDR3: CASSLHGTEAFF. The CDR3 DNA is TGTGCCAGCAGCTTACACGGCACTGAAGCTTTCTTT.

V gene TRBV7-9 combines with J gene TRBJ2-3, with 8 bases fitting TRBD2. Germline CDR1 reads SEHNR; CDR2 reads FQNEAQ (reference sequence). CDR3 length equals 14 residues. The V and J ends lost 3 bases and 1 base, in that order; junction bases with no gene match: 0. CDR3 nucleotide sequence: TGTGCCAGCAGCTTGCGGGGGGGCACAGATACGCAGTATTTT. Encoded protein: CASSLRGGTDTQYF.

This sequence joins TRBV28 and TRBJ1-5, with 9 positions matching TRBD1. CDR1 and CDR2 (germline): MDHEN, SYDVKM. The V gene end was trimmed by 7 bases and the J gene end by 5 bases; junction bases not matched to a gene: 6. This CDR3 spans 14 amino acids. CDR3 sequence (DNA): TGTGCCAGCACCCTGACAGGGGGATATCAGCCCCAGCATTTT. This sequence encodes CASTLTGGYQPQHF.

The chain joins TRBV24-1 to TRBJ2-3; TRBD2 matches 9 bases. V lost 0 bases, J lost 4 bases, and 10 bases stayed unmatched. The germline V gene encodes CDR1 KGHDR and CDR2 SFDVKD. This CDR3 comprises 18 residues. The CDR3 is CATSDLPGRGGRADTQYF. The DNA of the CDR3 is TGTGCCACCAGTGATTTGCCGGGGCGGGGGGGCCGCGCAGATACGCAGTATTTT.

V usage is TRBV5-1 and J usage is TRBJ2-5; D is unresolved. The germline CDR1 and CDR2 sequences are SGHRS and YFSETQ. Trimming took off 4 bases at V and 1 base at J, with 8 bases between the two ends. The CDR3 runs to 13 residues. CDR3 amino acids: CASSPGSQETQYF. The CDR3 DNA reads as TGCGCCAGCAGCCCCGGGTCCCAAGAGACCCAGTACTTC.

V is TRBV30 and J is TRBJ2-1; 8 bases are shared with TRBD2. Trimming removed 3 bases from V and 2 bases from J; junction bases left unmatched: 6. The CDR3 covers 15 residues. Germline CDR1 reads GTSNPN; CDR2 reads SVGIG (reference sequence). This chain's CDR3 is CAWSGSGATYNEQFF. For the CDR3, the DNA is TGTGCCTGGAGCGGTAGCGGGGCAACCTACAATGAGCAGTTCTTC.

This sequence joins TRBV19 and TRBJ1-4; 7 positions agree with TRBD1. The CDR3 runs 12 residues. V was clipped by 6 bases and J by 5 bases; unmatched bases: 0. Germline V gives CDR1 LNHDA, CDR2 SQIVND (reference sequence). The CDR3 is CASRDRNEKLFF. The CDR3 DNA is TGTGCCAGTAGGGACAGGAATGAAAAACTGTTTTTT.

The chain carries TRBV29-1 and TRBJ2-7, with TRBD2 as a possible D gene (6 bases). The CDR3 has 12 amino acids. Germline loops: CDR1 SQVTM, CDR2 ANQGSEA. V was shortened by 7 bases and J by 7 bases, with 17 bases between the two germline ends. CDR3 nucleotide sequence: TGCAGCGGAGGCAGGGAGGAGGGGGAGCAGTACTTC. Translating gives CSGGREEGEQYF.

The rearrangement joins TRBV6-5 to TRBJ2-5; 7 positions agree with TRBD1. Germline CDR1 and CDR2: MNHEY and SVGAGI. The CDR3 contains 16 residues. V lost 2 bases, J lost 2 bases, and 8 bases stayed unmatched. The CDR3: CASSYEVRTGQETQYF. The DNA of the CDR3 is TGTGCCAGCAGTTACGAAGTCCGGACAGGACAAGAGACCCAGTACTTC.

The chain combines TRBV24-1 with TRBJ1-1; perhaps TRBD1 as D (6 bases). The CDR3 extends over 15 amino acids. The V end lost 4 bases, the J end lost 4 bases, and 15 bases lay between the germline ends. Germline V lookup: CDR1 KGHDR, CDR2 SFDVKD. CDR3: CATSETTGRGTEAFF. Here the CDR3 DNA reads TGTGCCACCAGTGAGACGACAGGCCGGGGCACTGAAGCTTTCTTT.

The J gene is TRBJ2-7, the V gene TRBV28, with no clear D. The length of the CDR3 is 14 residues. Germline values: CDR1 MDHEN, CDR2 SYDVKM. Trimming removed 3 bases at V and 2 bases at J, with 11 bases between. The CDR3 sequence is CASSLLGRTYEQYF. CDR3 nucleotides: TGTGCCAGCAGTTTGCTGGGCCGAACCTACGAGCAGTACTTC.

The J gene is TRBJ2-3, the V gene TRBV28; 7 bases are shared with TRBD1. CDR3 size: 18 residues. Germline CDR1 is MDHEN and CDR2 is SYDVKM. The ends lost 3 bases at V and 1 base at J; junction bases unmatched: 13. The CDR3 sequence: CASSFPIDRAVGTDTQYF. The CDR3 DNA follows: TGTGCCAGCAGTTTCCCTATCGACAGGGCGGTTGGCACAGATACGCAGTATTTT.

This chain connects TRBV3-1 (or the pseudogene TRBV3-2) to TRBJ2-7; 7 bases match TRBD1. CDR3 length: 14 residues. Per the germline V gene, CDR1 is LGHDT and CDR2 is YNNKEL (reference sequence). V gave up 3 bases and J gave up 2 bases; unmatched junction bases: 4. The DNA of the CDR3 is TGTGCCAGCAGCCAGGGACAGAGAACCTACGAGCAGTACTTC. It translates to CASSQGQRTYEQYF.